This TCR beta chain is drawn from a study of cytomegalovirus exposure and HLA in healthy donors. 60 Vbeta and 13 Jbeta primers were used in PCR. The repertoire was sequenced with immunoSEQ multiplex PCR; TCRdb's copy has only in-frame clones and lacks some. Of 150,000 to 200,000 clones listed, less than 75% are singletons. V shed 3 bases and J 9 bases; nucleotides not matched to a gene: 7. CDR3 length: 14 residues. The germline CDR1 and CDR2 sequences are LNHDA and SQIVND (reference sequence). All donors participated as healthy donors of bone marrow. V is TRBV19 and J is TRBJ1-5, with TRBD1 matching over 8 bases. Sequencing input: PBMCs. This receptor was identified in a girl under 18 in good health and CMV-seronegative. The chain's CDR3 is CASSMEDRVRPQHF. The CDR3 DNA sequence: TGTGCCAGTAGTATGGAGGACAGGGTTAGGCCCCAGCATTTT.